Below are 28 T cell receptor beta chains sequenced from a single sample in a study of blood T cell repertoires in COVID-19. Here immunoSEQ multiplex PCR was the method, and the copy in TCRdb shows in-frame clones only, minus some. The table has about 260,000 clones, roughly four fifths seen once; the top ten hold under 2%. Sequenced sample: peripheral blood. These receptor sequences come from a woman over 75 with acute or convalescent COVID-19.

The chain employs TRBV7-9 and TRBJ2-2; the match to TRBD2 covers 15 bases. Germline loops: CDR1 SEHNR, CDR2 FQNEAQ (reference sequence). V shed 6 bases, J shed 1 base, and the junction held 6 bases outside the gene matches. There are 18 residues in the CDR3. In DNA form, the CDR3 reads TGTGCCAGCAGTTCTCCGGGACTAGCGGGGGGGAACACCGGGGAGCTGTTTTTT. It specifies CASSSPGLAGGNTGELFF.

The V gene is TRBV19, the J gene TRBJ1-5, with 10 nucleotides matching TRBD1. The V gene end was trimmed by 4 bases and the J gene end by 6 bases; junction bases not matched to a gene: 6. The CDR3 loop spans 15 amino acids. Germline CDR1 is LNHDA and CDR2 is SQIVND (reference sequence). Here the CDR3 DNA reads TGTGCCAGTAGTAAGGACAGGGGGTTAGTTCAGCCCCAGCATTTT. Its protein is CASSKDRGLVQPQHF. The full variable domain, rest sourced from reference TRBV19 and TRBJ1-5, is DGGITQSPKYLFRKEGQNVTLSCEQNLNHDAMYWYRQDPGQGLRLIYYSQIVNDFQKGDIAEGYSVSREKKESFPLTVTSAQKNPTAFYLCASSKDRGLVQPQHFGDGTRLSIL.

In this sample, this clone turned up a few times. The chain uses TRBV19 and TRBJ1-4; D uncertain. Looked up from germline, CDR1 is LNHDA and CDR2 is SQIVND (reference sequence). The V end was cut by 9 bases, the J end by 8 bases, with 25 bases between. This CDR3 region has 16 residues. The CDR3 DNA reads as TGTGCCAGCCATCAACAACCGCCCGGATCCGGGGAAAAACTGTTTTTT. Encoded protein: CASHQQPPGSGEKLFF.

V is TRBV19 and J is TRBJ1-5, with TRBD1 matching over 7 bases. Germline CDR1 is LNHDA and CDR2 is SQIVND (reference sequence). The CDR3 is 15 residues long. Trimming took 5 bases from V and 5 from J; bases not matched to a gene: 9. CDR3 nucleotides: TGTGCCAGTAGTTGGGGACAGACTAATTATCAGCCCCAGCATTTT. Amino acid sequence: CASSWGQTNYQPQHF.

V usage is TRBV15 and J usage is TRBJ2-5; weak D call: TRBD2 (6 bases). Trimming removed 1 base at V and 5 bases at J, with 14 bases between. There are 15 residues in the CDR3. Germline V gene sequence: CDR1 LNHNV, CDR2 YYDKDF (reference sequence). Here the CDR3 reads CATSRAGVGRETQYF. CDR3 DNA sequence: TGTGCCACCAGCAGAGCGGGAGTAGGAAGGGAGACCCAGTACTTC.

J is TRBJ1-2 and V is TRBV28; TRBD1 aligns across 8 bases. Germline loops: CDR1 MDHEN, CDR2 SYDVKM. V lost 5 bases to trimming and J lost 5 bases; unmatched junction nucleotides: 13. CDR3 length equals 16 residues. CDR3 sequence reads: CASSLRPGQVIYGYTF. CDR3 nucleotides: TGTGCCAGCAGTCTAAGGCCGGGACAGGTTATATATGGCTACACCTTC.

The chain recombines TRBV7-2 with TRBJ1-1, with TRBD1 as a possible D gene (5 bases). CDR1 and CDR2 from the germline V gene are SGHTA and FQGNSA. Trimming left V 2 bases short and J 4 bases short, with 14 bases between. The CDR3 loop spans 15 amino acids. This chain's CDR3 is CASSLTNQGGTEAFF. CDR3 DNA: TGTGCCAGCAGCTTAACAAATCAGGGTGGCACTGAAGCTTTCTTT.

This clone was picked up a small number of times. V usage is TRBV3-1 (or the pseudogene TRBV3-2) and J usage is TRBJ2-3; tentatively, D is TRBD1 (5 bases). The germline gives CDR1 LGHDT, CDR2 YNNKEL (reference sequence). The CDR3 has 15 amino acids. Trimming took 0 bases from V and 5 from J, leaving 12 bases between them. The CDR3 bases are TGTGCCAGCAGCCAAGAAGACATTAGGGGAGATACGCAGTATTTT. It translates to CASSQEDIRGDTQYF.

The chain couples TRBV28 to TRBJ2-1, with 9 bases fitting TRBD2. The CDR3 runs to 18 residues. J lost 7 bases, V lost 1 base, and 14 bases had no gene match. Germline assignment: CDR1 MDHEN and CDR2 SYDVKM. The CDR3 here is CASSLSRGAGGPRNEQFF. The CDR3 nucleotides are TGTGCCAGCAGTTTATCCCGGGGGGCGGGAGGGCCTCGGAATGAGCAGTTCTTC. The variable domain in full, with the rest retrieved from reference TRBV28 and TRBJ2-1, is DVKVTQSSRYLVKRTGEKVFLECVQDMDHENMFWYRQDPGLGLRLIYFSYDVKMKEKGDIPEGYSVSREKKERFSLILESASTNQTSMYLCASSLSRGAGGPRNEQFFGPGTRLTVL.

The CDR3 sequence is CATGAGGPGTQYF. The CDR3 DNA reads TGTGCCACCGGGGCGGGGGGGCCTGGCACGCAGTATTTT. The rearrangement links TRBV15 to TRBJ2-3; 9 bases are shared with TRBD2. The CDR3 runs 13 residues. CDR1 and CDR2 (germline): LNHNV, YYDKDF (reference sequence). The junction had 9 bases not matched to a gene; V was cut back by 8 bases and J by 9 bases.

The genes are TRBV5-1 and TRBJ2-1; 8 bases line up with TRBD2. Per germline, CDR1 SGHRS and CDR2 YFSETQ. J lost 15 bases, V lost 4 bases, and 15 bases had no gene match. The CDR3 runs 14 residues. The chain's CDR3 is CASSIGLAVEGWFF. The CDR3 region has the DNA TGCGCCAGCAGCATAGGACTAGCCGTCGAGGGGTGGTTCTTC.

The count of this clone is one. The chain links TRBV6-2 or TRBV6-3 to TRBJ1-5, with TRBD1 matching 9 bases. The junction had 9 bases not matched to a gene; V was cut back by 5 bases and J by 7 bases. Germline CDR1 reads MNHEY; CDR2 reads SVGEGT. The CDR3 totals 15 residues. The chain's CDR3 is CASSLNRGQRQPQHF. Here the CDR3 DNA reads TGTGCCAGCAGTCTAAACAGGGGGCAACGGCAGCCCCAGCATTTT.

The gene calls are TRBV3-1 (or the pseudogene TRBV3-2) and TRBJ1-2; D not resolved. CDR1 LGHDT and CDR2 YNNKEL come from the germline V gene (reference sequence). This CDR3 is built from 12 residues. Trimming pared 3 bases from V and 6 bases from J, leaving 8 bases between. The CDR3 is CASSQALDGYTF. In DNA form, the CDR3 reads TGTGCCAGCAGCCAGGCCCTCGATGGCTACACCTTC.

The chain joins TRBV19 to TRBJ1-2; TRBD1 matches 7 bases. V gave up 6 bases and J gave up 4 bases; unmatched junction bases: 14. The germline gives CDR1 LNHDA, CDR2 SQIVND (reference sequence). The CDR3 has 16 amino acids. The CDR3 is CASSQNTGVGSYGYTF. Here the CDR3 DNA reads TGTGCCAGTAGCCAAAACACAGGGGTTGGGAGCTATGGCTACACCTTC.

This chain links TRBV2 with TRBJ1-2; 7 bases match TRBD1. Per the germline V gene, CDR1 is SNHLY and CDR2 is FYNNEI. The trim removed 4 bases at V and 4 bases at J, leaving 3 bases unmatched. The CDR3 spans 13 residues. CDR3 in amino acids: CASSVGQSYGYTF. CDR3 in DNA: TGTGCCAGCAGTGTGGGACAGAGCTATGGCTACACCTTC.

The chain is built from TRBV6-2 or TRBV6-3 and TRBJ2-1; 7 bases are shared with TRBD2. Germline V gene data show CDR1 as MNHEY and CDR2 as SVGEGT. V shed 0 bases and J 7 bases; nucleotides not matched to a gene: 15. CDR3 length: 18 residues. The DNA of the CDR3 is TGTGCCAGCAGTTACTCCGGAAGGGTGCGGGAGATCGGTAATGAGCAGTTCTTC. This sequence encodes CASSYSGRVREIGNEQFF.

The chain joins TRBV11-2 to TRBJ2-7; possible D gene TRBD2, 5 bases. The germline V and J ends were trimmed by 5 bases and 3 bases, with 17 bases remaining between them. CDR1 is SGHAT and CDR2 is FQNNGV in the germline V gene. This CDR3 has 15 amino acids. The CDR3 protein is CASSPRARVLYEQYF. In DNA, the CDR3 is TGTGCCAGCAGCCCAAGGGCGCGGGTTCTCTACGAGCAGTACTTC.

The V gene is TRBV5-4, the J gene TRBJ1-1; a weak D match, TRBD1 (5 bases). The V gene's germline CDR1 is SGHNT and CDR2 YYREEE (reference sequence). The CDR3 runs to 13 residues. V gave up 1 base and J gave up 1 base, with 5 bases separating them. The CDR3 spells CASSLRGNTEAFF. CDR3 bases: TGTGCCAGCAGCTTGAGGGGGAACACTGAAGCTTTCTTT. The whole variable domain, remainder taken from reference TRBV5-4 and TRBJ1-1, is ETGVTQSPTHLIKTRGQQVTLRCSSQSGHNTVSWYQQALGQGPQFIFQYYREEENGRGNFPPRFSGLQFPNYSSELNVNALELDDSALYLCASSLRGNTEAFFGQGTRLTVV.

Here the CDR3 reads CASSASGAYGYTF. CDR3 nucleotides: TGTGCCAGCAGCGCGTCAGGGGCTTATGGCTACACCTTC. The V gene is TRBV7-8, the J gene TRBJ1-2; D possibly corresponds to TRBD1 (6 bases). The CDR3 runs 13 residues. CDR1 SGHVS and CDR2 FQNEAQ come from the germline V gene. V was trimmed by 5 bases and J by 5 bases, leaving 12 bases between them.

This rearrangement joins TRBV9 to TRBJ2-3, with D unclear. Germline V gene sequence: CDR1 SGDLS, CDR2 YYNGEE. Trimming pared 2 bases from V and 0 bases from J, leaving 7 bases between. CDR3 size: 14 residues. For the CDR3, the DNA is TGTGCCAGCAGCGTCCAAATGAGCACAGATACGCAGTATTTT. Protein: CASSVQMSTDTQYF.

This CDR3 is CASSQDTPSGTDTDTQYF. CDR3 DNA: TGCGCCAGCAGCCAAGATACCCCTAGCGGCACAGACACAGATACGCAGTATTTT. This chain connects TRBV4-3 to TRBJ2-3, with TRBD2 matching 7 bases. The V gene's germline CDR1 is LGHNA and CDR2 YSLEER. V lost 0 bases to trimming and J lost 2 bases; unmatched junction nucleotides: 11. The CDR3 is 18 amino acids.

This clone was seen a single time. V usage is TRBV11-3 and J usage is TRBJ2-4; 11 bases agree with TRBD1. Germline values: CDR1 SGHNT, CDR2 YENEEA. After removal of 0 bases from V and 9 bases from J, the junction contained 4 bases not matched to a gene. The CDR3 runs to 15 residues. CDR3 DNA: TGTGCCAGCAGCTTAGATGGGACAGGGGGTAGCATTCAGTACTTC. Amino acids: CASSLDGTGGSIQYF. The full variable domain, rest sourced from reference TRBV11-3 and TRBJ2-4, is EAGVVQSPRYKIIEKKQPVAFWCNPISGHNTLYWYLQNLGQGPELLIRYENEEAVDDSQLPKDRFSAERLKGVDSTLKIQPAELGDSAVYLCASSLDGTGGSIQYFGAGTRLSVL.

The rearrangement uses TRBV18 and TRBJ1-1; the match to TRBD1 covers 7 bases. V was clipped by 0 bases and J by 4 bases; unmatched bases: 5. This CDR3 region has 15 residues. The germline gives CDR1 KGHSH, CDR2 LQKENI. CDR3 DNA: TGTGCCAGCTCACCACCGCAAACAGGGGTCACTGAAGCTTTCTTT. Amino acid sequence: CASSPPQTGVTEAFF.

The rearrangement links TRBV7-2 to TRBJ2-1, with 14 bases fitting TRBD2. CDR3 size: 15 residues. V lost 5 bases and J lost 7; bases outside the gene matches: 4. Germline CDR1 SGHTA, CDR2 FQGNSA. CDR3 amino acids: CASSAGTSGGNEQFF. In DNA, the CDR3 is TGTGCCAGCAGCGCCGGGACTAGCGGGGGTAATGAGCAGTTCTTC.

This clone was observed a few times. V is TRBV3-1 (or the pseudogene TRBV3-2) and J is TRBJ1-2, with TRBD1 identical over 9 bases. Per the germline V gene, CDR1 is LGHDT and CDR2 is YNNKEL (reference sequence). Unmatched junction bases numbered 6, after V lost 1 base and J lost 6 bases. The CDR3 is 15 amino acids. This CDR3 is CASSQGDRDLDGYTF. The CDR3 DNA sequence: TGTGCCAGCAGCCAAGGGGACAGGGATTTGGATGGCTACACCTTC.

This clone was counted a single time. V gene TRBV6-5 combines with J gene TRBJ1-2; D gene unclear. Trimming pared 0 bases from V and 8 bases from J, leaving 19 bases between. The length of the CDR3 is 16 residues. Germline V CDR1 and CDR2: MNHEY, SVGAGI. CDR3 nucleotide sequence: TGTGCCAGCAGTTACTCGAACGACATACACCCGGGAGGCTACACCTTC. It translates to CASSYSNDIHPGGYTF.

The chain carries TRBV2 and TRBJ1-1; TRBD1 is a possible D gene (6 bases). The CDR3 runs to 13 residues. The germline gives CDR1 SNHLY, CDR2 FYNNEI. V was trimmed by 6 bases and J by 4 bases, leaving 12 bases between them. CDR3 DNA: TGTGCCAGCAGCCCCCCAGGGGCCACTGAAGCTTTCTTT. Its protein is CASSPPGATEAFF.

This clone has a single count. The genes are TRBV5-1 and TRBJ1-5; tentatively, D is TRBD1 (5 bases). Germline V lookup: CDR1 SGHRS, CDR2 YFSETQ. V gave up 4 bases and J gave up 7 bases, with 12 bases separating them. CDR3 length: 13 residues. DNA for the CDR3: TGCGCCAGCAGCAGTGATGGGGGGCAGCCCCAGCATTTT. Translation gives CASSSDGGQPQHF.